A single sample gave rise to the 14 T cell receptor beta chains below, sequenced in a study of T cells after yellow fever vaccination. TCRdb reprocessed the 5' RACE reads with MiXCR, giving one entry per CDR3 protein. There are a few hundred thousand distinct CDR3 sequences in the sample; about 9.9% occur only once, and 15% to 20% lies in the top ten. This specimen consisted of PBMCs, obtained on the day of the first yellow fever vaccination. Source of these receptors: a man younger than 35 who received the YFV17D yellow fever vaccine.

The rearrangement links TRBV29-1 to TRBJ2-1, with D tentatively TRBD1 (5 bases). Germline CDR1 SQVTM, CDR2 ANQGSEA. The V end lost 7 bases, the J end lost 3 bases, and 16 bases lay between the germline ends. The length of the CDR3 is 14 residues. DNA for the CDR3: TGCAGCGCCCTAGGGGATGCAATCTACAATGAGCAGTTCTTC. Translated: CSALGDAIYNEQFF.

A few counts support this clonotype. This chain connects TRBV5-1 to TRBJ2-3; D is perhaps TRBD1 (6 bases). Germline V gives CDR1 SGHRS, CDR2 YFSETQ. V lost 0 bases to trimming and J lost 2 bases, with 13 bases between them. CDR3 length: 16 residues. The CDR3 sequence: CASSLESVGATDTQYF. DNA for the CDR3: TGCGCCAGCAGCTTGGAGTCGGTGGGGGCCACAGATACGCAGTATTTT.

In its sample, this clonotype was seen a few times. This chain connects TRBV11-3 to TRBJ2-1; D is possibly TRBD1 or TRBD2 (5 bases each). The CDR3 contains 13 residues. Deletions cut 2 bases from V and 9 bases from J, with 11 bases between. Looked up from germline, CDR1 is SGHNT and CDR2 is YENEEA. The CDR3 sequence is CASSLFEGTEQFF. The CDR3 DNA reads as TGTGCCAGCAGCTTATTCGAAGGGACTGAGCAGTTCTTC.

The J gene is TRBJ1-5, the V gene TRBV2; weak D call: TRBD1 (5 bases). CDR1 and CDR2 from the germline V gene are SNHLY and FYNNEI. There are 12 residues in the CDR3. Trimming pared 0 bases from V and 15 bases from J, leaving 12 bases between. CDR3 protein: CASSEAGPESHF. CDR3 nucleotide sequence: TGTGCCAGCAGTGAAGCGGGACCGGAGTCGCATTTT.

This clonotype has only a few counts. V usage is TRBV6-1 and J usage is TRBJ1-2; 7 nucleotides line up with TRBD1. Germline CDR1 reads MNHNS; CDR2 reads SASEGT. This CDR3 spans 12 amino acids. Trimming at V came to 7 bases and at J to 7 bases, leaving 6 bases not matched to a gene. CDR3 DNA: TGTGCCAGCACCGACAGGGTAGCTGGCTACACCTTC. Its protein product is CASTDRVAGYTF.

This sequence joins TRBV11-1 and TRBJ2-2, with TRBD2 matching over 7 bases. Germline V gene lookup returns CDR1 SGHAT and CDR2 FQDESV (reference sequence). Losses at the gene ends were 10 bases for V and 0 bases for J; bases not matched to a gene: 23. CDR3 length: 20 amino acids. The CDR3 DNA is TGTGCCACCTCCCTCCGAATCTTTCACGGGGGGTCCGCGAACACCGGGGAGCTGTTTTTT. It translates to CATSLRIFHGGSANTGELFF.

In DNA, the CDR3 is TGTGCCAGCTCACCAAAGTCGGGTGCAGATACGCAGTATTTT. Protein sequence: CASSPKSGADTQYF. V usage is TRBV18 and J usage is TRBJ2-3; D remains unclear. From germline, CDR1 is KGHSH and CDR2 LQKENI. CDR3 size: 14 residues. Trimming cost V 2 bases and J 4 bases, with 10 bases left between them.

The chain carries TRBV20-1 and TRBJ1-5; D gene ambiguous. With 4 bases removed from V and 6 bases from J, the gap between germline ends came to 13 bases. The CDR3 consists of 13 residues. Per germline, CDR1 DFQATT and CDR2 SNEGSKA (reference sequence). Here the CDR3 reads CSAIRVSGQPQHF. The CDR3 region has the DNA TGCAGTGCTATTCGGGTTTCGGGTCAGCCCCAGCATTTT.

This clonotype occurred a few times. The chain employs TRBV6-6 and TRBJ2-7, with D uncertain. Between the trimmed V and J ends, which lost 6 bases and 4 bases, there was a span of 13 bases. Germline loops: CDR1 MNHNY, CDR2 SVGAGI (reference sequence). The CDR3 is 13 amino acids. CDR3 sequence: CASRREALYEQYV. As DNA, the CDR3 is TGTGCCAGCAGACGCGAGGCCCTATACGAGCAGTACGTC.

The genes are TRBV5-1 and TRBJ2-5, with TRBD1 matching 7 bases. CDR1 and CDR2 from the germline V gene are SGHRS and YFSETQ. V shed 7 bases, J shed 1 base, and the junction held 13 bases outside the gene matches. The CDR3 is 16 amino acids. CDR3 sequence (DNA): TGCGCCAGCCGTCACTCTGACAGGGTCCGCCAAGAGACCCAGTACTTC. It encodes CASRHSDRVRQETQYF. Looking up the rest from reference TRBV5-1 and TRBJ2-5 gives the full variable domain: KAGVTQTPRYLIKTRGQQVTLSCSPISGHRSVSWYQQTPGQGLQFLFEYFSETQRNKGNFPGRFSGRQFSNSRSEMNVSTLELGDSALYLCASRHSDRVRQETQYFGPGTRLLVL.

Ten or more counts support this clonotype. The CDR3 loop reads CASSPTSGYGYTF. The CDR3 DNA reads as TGTGCCAGCAGCCCTACTTCGGGCTATGGCTACACCTTC. V is TRBV7-2 and J is TRBJ1-2, with no clear D. CDR1 and CDR2 (germline): SGHTA, FQGNSA. The V end lost 5 bases, the J end lost 4 bases, and 11 bases lay between the germline ends. The CDR3 contains 13 residues.

This clonotype was observed a few times. The chain joins TRBV4-3 to TRBJ1-6; D is unresolved. Germline V lookup: CDR1 LGHNA, CDR2 YSLEER. Trimming shortened V by 0 bases and J by 7 bases, and 13 bases separated the two germline ends. The CDR3 totals 16 residues. CDR3 in DNA: TGCGCCAGCAGCCAAGACACCCGATCTAGAAATTCACCCCTCCACTTT. Residues: CASSQDTRSRNSPLHF.

The J gene is TRBJ2-3, the V gene TRBV11-2, with 10 bases matching TRBD2. V shed 4 bases, J shed 3 bases, and the junction held 13 bases outside the gene matches. Germline V gives CDR1 SGHAT, CDR2 FQNNGV. The CDR3 loop spans 18 amino acids. The CDR3 loop reads CASSSSPSETSGTDTQYF. The CDR3 DNA reads TGTGCCAGCAGCTCGTCCCCGTCCGAGACTAGCGGGACAGATACGCAGTATTTT.

The rearrangement joins TRBV5-2 to TRBJ2-7; the listed D gene, TRBD2, was not tested against the DNA. TRBV5-2 is given as a pseudogene. The CDR3 runs 15 residues. DNA of the CDR3: TGTGCCAGCAGCTTGAGCTTGGCTAGTCGTAACGAGCAGTACTTC. This sequence encodes CASSLSLASRNEQYF.